Listed here is a single TCR beta chain. The TCR beta repertoire was assessed by survey-level immunoSEQ sequencing. Sequencing used immunoSEQ multiplex PCR; TCRdb keeps in-frame clones, though not all of them. The repertoire has 60,000 to 85,000 clones, over 85% of them found once; the top ten carry around 4.6%. Germline V gene sequence: CDR1 LGHDT, CDR2 YNNKEL (reference sequence). There are 18 residues in the CDR3. The V and J ends lost 0 bases and 4 bases respectively, with 21 bases between them. The source is a man aged 35-49 years with rheumatoid arthritis. Sample: PBMCs. The rearrangement joins TRBV3-1 (or the pseudogene TRBV3-2) to TRBJ2-5, with D possibly matching TRBD1 (5 bases). CDR3 coding DNA: TGTGCCAGCAGCCAAGAGCATAGGACAACCAAATGGGCAGAGACCCAGTACTTC. It translates to CASSQEHRTTKWAETQYF.